A selection of T cell receptor beta chains follows, all from one sample in a study of blood T cell repertoires in COVID-19. The data were produced by immunoSEQ multiplex PCR, yet TCRdb's version contains in-frame clones alone and is incomplete. Of 90,000 to 120,000 clones listed, around four fifths are singletons. Input material: peripheral blood. The receptors shown here come from a man aged 55 to 70 with acute or convalescent COVID-19. The CDR3 runs from the conserved cysteine through the conserved F or W. The D gene is left open where the match is weak. Some rows have no size entry. The others give once, few or many, or a class for an expanded clone.

v_call	d_call	clone_size	j_call	cdr3_aa	cdr3_nt
TRBV28	NA	NA	TRBJ1-2	CASRSHQGNYGYTF	TGTGCCAGCAGGTCCCATCAGGGGAACTATGGCTACACCTTC
TRBV28	TRBD1	NA	TRBJ2-3	CASSLTGQVHFTDTQYF	TGTGCCAGCAGTTTAACTGGACAGGTTCACTTCACAGATACGCAGTATTTT
TRBV5-4	TRBD1	NA	TRBJ1-1	CASSLGTGTNTEAFF	TGTGCCAGCAGCTTGGGGACAGGGACGAACACTGAAGCTTTCTTT
TRBV6-5	NA	NA	TRBJ2-1	CASKNNEQFF	TGTGCCAGTAAAAACAATGAGCAGTTCTTC
TRBV24-1	TRBD1	NA	TRBJ1-5	CATSGTGGTGNQPQHF	TGTGCCACCAGCGGGACAGGGGGTACAGGCAATCAGCCCCAGCATTTT
TRBV5-1	TRBD1	NA	TRBJ2-5	CASSPPRALQGRGETQYF	TGCGCCAGCAGCCCCCCCCGGGCCCTACAGGGGAGAGGAGAGACCCAGTACTTC
TRBV5-6	NA	NA	TRBJ1-1	CASSRTSNTEAFF	TGTGCCAGCAGCCGTACTTCGAACACTGAAGCTTTCTTT
TRBV10-3	TRBD2	NA	TRBJ2-1	CAIMTSGSDEQFF	TGTGCCATCATGACTAGCGGGAGCGATGAGCAGTTCTTC
TRBV29-1	TRBD2	NA	TRBJ2-3	CSVGTSGTDTQYF	TGCAGCGTAGGGACTAGCGGCACAGATACGCAGTATTTT
TRBV6-5	TRBD1	few	TRBJ1-2	CASSYPSGQGGYGYTF	TGTGCCAGCAGTTACCCATCGGGACAGGGAGGCTATGGCTACACCTTC
TRBV7-9	NA	NA	TRBJ1-3	CASSFQGRGNTIYF	TGTGCCAGCAGCTTCCAGGGTCGTGGAAACACCATATATTTT
TRBV28	TRBD1	NA	TRBJ2-2	CASSLSPPGRTGFGELFF	TGTGCCAGCAGTTTAAGTCCCCCGGGTCGGACAGGGTTCGGGGAGCTGTTTTTT
TRBV27	NA	few	TRBJ1-6	CASSFSGAGRNSPLHF	TGTGCCAGCAGTTTTTCAGGGGCTGGCAGGAATTCACCCCTCCACTTT
TRBV5-6	TRBD2	NA	TRBJ2-3	CASSLERTSGGTDTQYF	TGTGCCAGCAGCTTGGAGCGGACTAGCGGTGGGACAGATACGCAGTATTTT
TRBV2	TRBD2	few	TRBJ2-3	CASSWSSGTTDTQYF	TGTGCCAGCAGTTGGTCTAGCGGGACTACAGATACGCAGTATTTT
TRBV5-4	TRBD1	NA	TRBJ2-4	CASSLFQGEKNIQYF	TGTGCCAGCAGCTTGTTCCAGGGGGAAAAAAACATTCAGTACTTC
TRBV18	TRBD1	NA	TRBJ2-2	CASSPQTGASGELFF	TGTGCCAGCTCACCCCAGACAGGGGCTAGCGGGGAGCTGTTTTTT
TRBV19	NA	NA	TRBJ2-7	CASSGEVAGEQYF	TGTGCCAGTAGTGGGGAGGTGGCGGGCGAGCAGTACTTC
TRBV5-6	NA	NA	TRBJ2-2	CASSFLFSNTGELFF	TGTGCCAGCAGCTTCCTCTTCTCGAACACCGGGGAGCTGTTTTTT
TRBV11-3	NA	few	TRBJ2-5	CASSRGLGETQYF	TGTGCCAGCAGTCGGGGACTGGGGGAGACCCAGTACTTC
TRBV5-4	TRBD1	NA	TRBJ2-7	CASSVDRQGEQYF	TGTGCCAGCAGCGTGGACAGACAGGGCGAGCAGTACTTC
TRBV7-2	NA	NA	TRBJ1-5	CASSFTGTYQPQHF	TGTGCCAGCAGCTTCACCGGGACATATCAGCCCCAGCATTTT
TRBV7-2	NA	NA	TRBJ1-1	CASSLVGQGGTEAFF	TGTGCCAGCAGCTTAGTTGGGCAGGGCGGCACTGAAGCTTTCTTT
TRBV11-2	TRBD2	NA	TRBJ2-7	CASSLSGRLNEQYF	TGTGCCAGCAGCTTAAGCGGGAGGCTGAACGAGCAGTACTTC
TRBV7-9	NA	few	TRBJ2-3	CASSFPADTQYF	TGTGCCAGCAGCTTCCCAGCAGATACGCAGTATTTT
TRBV29-1	TRBD1	NA	TRBJ2-1	CSVSWTGGWGEQFF	TGCAGCGTTTCCTGGACAGGGGGCTGGGGGGAGCAGTTCTTC
TRBV19	TRBD1	NA	TRBJ1-5	CASSATGGGNQPQHF	TGTGCCAGTAGTGCGACAGGGGGCGGCAATCAGCCCCAGCATTTT
TRBV27	NA	NA	TRBJ2-2	CASSHLVVNTGELFF	TGTGCCAGCAGCCACTTGGTCGTTAACACCGGGGAGCTGTTTTTT
TRBV10-1	NA	NA	TRBJ1-5	CASSDQGNQPQHF	TGCGCCAGCAGTGATCAGGGGAATCAGCCCCAGCATTTT
TRBV11-3	NA	NA	TRBJ2-3	CASSLFRERPDTQYF	TGTGCCAGCAGCCTTTTTCGGGAGCGTCCAGATACGCAGTATTTT
TRBV5-1	NA	NA	TRBJ2-3	CASSPLAGSTDTQYF	TGCGCCAGCAGCCCCTTGGCGGGATCGACAGATACGCAGTATTTT
TRBV9	NA	NA	TRBJ1-2	CASSVAEVAGGYTF	TGTGCCAGCAGCGTAGCTGAGGTGGCCGGTGGCTACACCTTC
TRBV11-3	TRBD1	few	TRBJ2-7	CASSLDFATGDYEQYF	TGTGCCAGCAGCTTAGATTTCGCGACAGGGGACTACGAGCAGTACTTC